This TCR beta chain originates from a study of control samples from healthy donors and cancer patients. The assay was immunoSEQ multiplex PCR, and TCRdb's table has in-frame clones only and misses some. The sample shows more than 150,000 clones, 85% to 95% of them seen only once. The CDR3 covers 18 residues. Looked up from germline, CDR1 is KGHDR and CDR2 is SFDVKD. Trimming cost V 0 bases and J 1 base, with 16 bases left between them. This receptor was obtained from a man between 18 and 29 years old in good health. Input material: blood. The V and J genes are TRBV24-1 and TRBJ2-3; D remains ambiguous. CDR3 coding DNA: TGTGCCACCAGTGATTTGGAGTCTCTTGTTGGCGGCACAGATACGCAGTATTTT. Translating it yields CATSDLESLVGGTDTQYF.